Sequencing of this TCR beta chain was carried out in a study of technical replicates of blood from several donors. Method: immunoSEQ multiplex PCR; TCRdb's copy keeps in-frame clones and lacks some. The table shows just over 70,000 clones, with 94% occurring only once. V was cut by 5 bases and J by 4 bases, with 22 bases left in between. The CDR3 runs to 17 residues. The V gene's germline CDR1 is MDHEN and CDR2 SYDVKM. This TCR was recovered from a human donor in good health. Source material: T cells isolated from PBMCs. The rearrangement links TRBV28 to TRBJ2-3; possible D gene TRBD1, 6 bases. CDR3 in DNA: TGTGCCAGCAGTCCACGGACAGACTTCTGGGGTGCAGATACGCAGTATTTT. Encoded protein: CASSPRTDFWGADTQYF. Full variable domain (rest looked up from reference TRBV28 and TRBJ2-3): DVKVTQSSRYLVKRTGEKVFLECVQDMDHENMFWYRQDPGLGLRLIYFSYDVKMKEKGDIPEGYSVSREKKERFSLILESASTNQTSMYLCASSPRTDFWGADTQYFGPGTRLTVL.